The following is a T cell receptor (beta chain) sequence with its context. The data derive from a study of blood T cell repertoires in COVID-19. This CDR3 contains 15 residues. Germline loops: CDR1 SGHTS, CDR2 YDEGEE. The V end was cut by 0 bases, the J end by 2 bases, with 11 bases between. Original data processing: The authors estimated nucleated cell counts from reference gene primer amplification. Sequencing was performed with immunoSEQ multiplex PCR; in TCRdb, only in-frame clones are kept and a portion is missing. V and J calls and clone size are copied from that table; D and trimming were computed from the DNA. This table has about 67,000 clones, roughly nine tenths appearing once.

The material sequenced was peripheral blood. The gene calls are TRBV5-8 and TRBJ2-5; TRBD1 is a possible D gene (5 bases). The sequence derives from a man aged 45-60 years with active COVID-19. CDR3 sequence reads: CASSLGGRLQETQYF. The CDR3 coding sequence is TGTGCCAGCAGCTTGGGGGGCAGATTGCAAGAGACCCAGTACTTC.